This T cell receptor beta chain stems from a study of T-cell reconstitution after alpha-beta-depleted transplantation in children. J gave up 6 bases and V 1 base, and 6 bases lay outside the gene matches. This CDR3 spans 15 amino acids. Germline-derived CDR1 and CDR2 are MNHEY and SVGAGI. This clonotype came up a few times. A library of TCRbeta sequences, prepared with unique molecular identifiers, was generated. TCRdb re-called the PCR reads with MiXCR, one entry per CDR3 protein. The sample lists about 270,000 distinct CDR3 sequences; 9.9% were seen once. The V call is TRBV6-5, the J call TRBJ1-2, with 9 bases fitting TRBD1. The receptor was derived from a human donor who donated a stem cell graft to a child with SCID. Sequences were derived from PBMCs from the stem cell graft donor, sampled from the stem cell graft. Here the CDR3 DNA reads TGTGCCAGCAGTTACTATAACGGGGACAGGGATGGCTACACCTTC. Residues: CASSYYNGDRDGYTF.